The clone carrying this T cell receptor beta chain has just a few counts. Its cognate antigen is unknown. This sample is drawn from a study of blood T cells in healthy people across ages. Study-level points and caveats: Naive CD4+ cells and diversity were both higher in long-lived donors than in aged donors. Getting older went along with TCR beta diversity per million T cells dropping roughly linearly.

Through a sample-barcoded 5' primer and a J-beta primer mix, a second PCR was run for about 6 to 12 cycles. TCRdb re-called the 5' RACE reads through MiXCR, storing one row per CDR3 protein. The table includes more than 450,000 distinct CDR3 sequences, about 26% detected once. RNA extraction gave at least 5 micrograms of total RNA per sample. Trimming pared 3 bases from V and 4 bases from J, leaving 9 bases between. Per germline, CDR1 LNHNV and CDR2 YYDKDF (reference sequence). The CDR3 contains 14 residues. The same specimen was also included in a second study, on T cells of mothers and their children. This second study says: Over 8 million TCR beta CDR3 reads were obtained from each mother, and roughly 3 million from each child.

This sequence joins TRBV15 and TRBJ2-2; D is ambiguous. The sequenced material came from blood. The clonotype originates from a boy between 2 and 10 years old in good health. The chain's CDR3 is CATSREIGTGELFF. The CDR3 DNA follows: TGTGCCACCAGCAGGGAAATAGGCACCGGGGAGCTGTTTTTT.